This section outlines one T cell receptor (beta chain) sequence together with its context. Antigen: not known. The junction departs from the called germline gene at one end, perhaps through a read error. The source of the sample is a study of T cells after yellow fever vaccination. Points from the study as a whole: Clonotype sharing between CD4 and CD8 compartments was small.

TCRdb reprocessed the 5' RACE reads via MiXCR and lists one record per CDR3 protein. Among about 360,000 distinct CDR3 sequences listed, approximately 5.7% were seen once. This specimen was PBMCs, taken 5 days after the yellow fever booster vaccination. This TCR was sampled from a man aged 25 to 40 who received the YFV17D yellow fever vaccine.

CDR3 protein: CCARKLAGVSGTGELFF. The CDR3 DNA reads TGCTGTGCTAGAAAACTAGCGGGAGTATCAGGCACCGGGGAGCTGTTTTTT. This sequence joins TRBV20-1 and TRBJ2-2, with TRBD2 identical over 11 bases. The CDR3 is 17 amino acids. Germline CDR1 and CDR2: DFQATT and SNEGSKA (reference sequence).